The clone carrying this T cell receptor beta chain was seen once. What it recognizes is unknown. This specimen comes from a study of shared clonotypes between healthy human individuals. Looking at the study overall: Each donor had three CD4 naive, three CD4 memory, two CD8 naive and one CD8 memory plate. General study results and limits: Across a handful of donors, naive CD4 shared approximately 4.5%, naive CD8 over 3%, memory CD4 over 2%, memory CD8 0.4%. An expected dependence of interdonor clonotype sharing on sequencing depth was noted.

Sequencing used immunoSEQ multiplex PCR; TCRdb keeps in-frame clones, though not all of them. The table has over a million clones, around 95% seen once; the top ten hold approximately 1.1%. V was clipped by 5 bases and J by 5 bases; unmatched bases: 11. From germline, CDR1 is MDHEN and CDR2 SYDVKM. The CDR3 runs to 15 residues. The V call is TRBV28, the J call TRBJ1-2; the match to TRBD1 covers 7 bases. The material sequenced was naive CD4+ T cells sorted from blood. Subset denoted: CD45RA+ positively selected. The receptor's source is a man aged 25-40 years in good health. CDR3 protein: CASSRTPTGAYGYTF. In nucleotides, the CDR3 is TGTGCCAGCAGTCGCACCCCCACAGGGGCTTATGGCTACACCTTC.